This T cell receptor beta chain came from a study of blood T cells in healthy people across ages (dated by TCRdb to between 2015 and 2016). At the level of the whole study: In model experiments, template switching captured about one uniquely barcoded TCR beta cDNA molecule for every two T cells. To track age-related changes in TCR beta repertoire diversity, the study relied on deep sequencing normalized with unique cDNA molecular identifiers. The donors were split into four age groups: young (average about 15 years), middle-aged (more than 35), aged (about 62) and long-lived (82). Donors of different ages were randomly distributed across sequencing lanes to avoid experimental bias. Using the same blood draw, the study looked at two additional independent replicas of 1 million unique cDNA reads for two donors, one aged 18 to 30 and the other aged 80 or older.

Turning to this clonotype: Its cognate antigen has yet to be identified. No quality values exist for individual bases; no much larger clone is one base distant.

Systemically healthy Caucasian individuals from Russia, some 38 in total and aged roughly 6 to 100 years, were included as donors. About 10 milliliters of peripheral blood were collected from each donor into EDTA-treated Vacutainer tubes. Ficoll-Paque density-gradient centrifugation was used to isolate PBMCs, with at least 6 million per sample. Trizol reagent was used to extract total RNA from PBMCs, with at least 5 micrograms per sample. For every donor, an aliquot of PBMCs went through flow cytometry to measure the percentages of naive CD45RAhigh/CD27high T cells. The CDR3 spans 16 residues, from the cysteine through the phenylalanine. The only DNA kept is the CDR3, 48 bases in frame from the first base. General conclusions and limits of the study: Compared with the aged group, the long-lived group had more naive CD4+ T cells, fewer expanded clones and increased TCR diversity, a pattern suggesting age selection. Because profiling used bulk unsorted PBMCs, naive and antigen-experienced compartments could not be compared conclusively. Estimates of total diversity based on one million sequenced T cells were considered lower bounds and underestimates. As age increased, observed TCR beta diversity per million T cells dropped in a roughly linear way, and a significant reduction was already evident by age about 40. Donor CMV infection status was unknown, potentially confounding age-related changes in expanded clonotypes. Observed TCR beta diversity correlated strongly with the percentage of naive T cells measured by flow cytometry.

The library was prepared using 5' RACE. Instrument on record: Illumina HiSeq 2500. A second roughly 7 to 12 cycle PCR used a sample-barcoded 5' primer and a J-beta primer mix. A template-switch 5' adaptor carrying 12 random nucleotides introduced a unique molecular identifier onto each TCR beta cDNA molecule. Each sample yielded at least 2.5 million CDR3-containing paired-end reads. First-strand cDNA synthesis was performed from all RNA using the Mint cDNA synthesis kit, with priming by a TRBC-specific oligonucleotide. After uracil-DNA glycosylase treatment, a first 18-cycle PCR used universal primers M1SS and BC2_uni_R on all cDNA. The published analysis was carried out like this. For normalization, 1 million high-quality reads, each with a distinct molecular identifier, were randomly selected from each sample. Instead of being binned into consensus sequences, reads that shared molecular identifiers were thrown out. MiTCR, with a Q25 quality threshold and the strictest error-elimination algorithm, was used for CDR3 identification, clonotype clustering and error correction. A nonparametric unseen species model using Euler transformation provided a lower-bound estimate of total TCR beta diversity. TCRdb reanalyzed the raw reads on its own, using fastp at Q25 for trimming and MiXCR for clone calling, and kept in-frame beta chains. Identical CDR3 protein sequences are pooled into one entry, listed with their most common genes and DNA. Here the V and J calls rest on TCRdb's processing, not on the authors' analysis. The sample data list roughly 1.4 million distinct CDR3 sequences, and approximately 59% of these were observed just once. The ten biggest clones cover 5.5% to 8% of the sample.

This TCR came from a man between 18 and 35 years old in good health. The chain is assembled from TRBV21-1 and TRBJ1-6; the table's TRBD1 call for D was not verified on the DNA. TRBV21-1 is recorded as a pseudogene. Material: blood. The CDR3 region reads CASRAGEGQLDSPLHF. The nucleotide sequence is TGTGCCAGCAGGGCGGGAGAGGGACAGTTAGATTCACCCCTCCACTTT.